This record looks at one T cell receptor beta chain sequence and its context. Germline assignment: CDR1 SGHRS and CDR2 YFSETQ. This CDR3 contains 16 residues. Deletions cut 0 bases from V and 2 bases from J, with 14 bases between. As handled by the study authors: Nucleated cell counts were estimated from reference gene primer amplification. Some clones are missing from TCRdb's copy, which holds only in-frame ones; the method was immunoSEQ multiplex PCR. The DNA was the basis for D and trimming; V, J and clone size are from that table. This table holds around 320,000 clones, about 90% found once. This sample is drawn from a study of blood T cell repertoires in COVID-19. Turning to the study itself: There were acute and convalescent COVID-19 samples, and they came from the United States, Italy and Spain. PBMCs, B-cell-depleted T cells, or T cells provided the cDNA or gDNA that made up the material.

Membership in each cohort depended on participant-reported clinical history. Input material: PBMCs or T cells enriched from blood (not recorded which). The receptor's source is a woman aged 18-35 years with acute COVID-19. The chain joins TRBV5-1 to TRBJ1-2; D perhaps matches TRBD1 (6 bases). This CDR3 reads CASSLGGTTSNYGYTF. The CDR3 DNA sequence: TGCGCCAGCAGCTTGGGGGGGACAACTTCCAACTATGGCTACACCTTC.